The clone carrying this TCR beta chain was seen only a few times. The data belong to a study of cytomegalovirus exposure and HLA in healthy donors. The CDR3 covers 12 residues. Germline CDR1 and CDR2: SQVTM and ANQGSEA. The ends lost 0 bases at V and 12 bases at J; junction bases unmatched: 7. In the PCR, 60 Vbeta and 13 Jbeta primers were used. The table came from immunoSEQ multiplex PCR; TCRdb's copy has only in-frame clones and leaves some out. The data contain 90,000 or so clones, almost 80% of them singletons. The rearrangement links TRBV29-1 to TRBJ1-1, with 7 bases aligning to TRBD1. What was sequenced was PBMCs. The origin of this receptor is a female donor in good health and CMV-seronegative. This chain's CDR3 is CSVEDGQVGPFF. The CDR3 DNA reads TGCAGCGTTGAAGATGGACAGGTCGGTCCTTTCTTT.